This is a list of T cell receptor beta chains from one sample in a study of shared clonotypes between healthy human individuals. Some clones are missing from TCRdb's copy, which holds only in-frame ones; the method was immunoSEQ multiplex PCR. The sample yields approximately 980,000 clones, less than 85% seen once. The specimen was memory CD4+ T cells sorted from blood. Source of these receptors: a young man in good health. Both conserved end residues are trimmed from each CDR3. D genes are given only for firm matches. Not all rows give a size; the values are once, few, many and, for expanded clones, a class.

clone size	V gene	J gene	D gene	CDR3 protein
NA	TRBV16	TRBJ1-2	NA	ASSFTGTQGYT
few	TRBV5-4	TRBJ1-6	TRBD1	ASSPQTGGGSPLH
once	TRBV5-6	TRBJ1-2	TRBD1	ASSLELTQGNYGYT
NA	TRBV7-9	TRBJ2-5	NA	ASSPVTGSPVETQY
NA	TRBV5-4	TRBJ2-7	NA	ASSRRDTPYEQY
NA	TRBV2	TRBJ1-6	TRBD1	ASSPGQGVFSPLH
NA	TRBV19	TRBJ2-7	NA	ASSIRAGPYEQY
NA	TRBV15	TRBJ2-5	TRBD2	ATSRVMGGVETQY
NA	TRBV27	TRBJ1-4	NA	ASSLRRGEKLF
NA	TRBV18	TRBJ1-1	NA	ASSLTGRNTEAF
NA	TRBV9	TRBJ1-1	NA	ASSVTEAMNTEAF
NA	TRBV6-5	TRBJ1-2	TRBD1	ASSQGVGYGYT
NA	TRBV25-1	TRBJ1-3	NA	ASSPLRGHTIY
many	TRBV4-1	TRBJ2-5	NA	ASSQEGSAETQY
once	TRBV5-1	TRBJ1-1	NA	ASSLIKGGDTEAF
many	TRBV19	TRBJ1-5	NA	AASGNENQPQH
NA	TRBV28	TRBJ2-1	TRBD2	ASSQRGEPTNEQF
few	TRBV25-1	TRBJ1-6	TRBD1	ASSRTGGGSPLH
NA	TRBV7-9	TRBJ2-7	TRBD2	ASSRTGTSGYEQY
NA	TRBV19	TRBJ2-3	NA	ASSNYGAAADTQY
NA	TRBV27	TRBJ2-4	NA	ASGTVQVAKNIQY
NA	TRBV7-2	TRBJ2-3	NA	ASSPLDTQY
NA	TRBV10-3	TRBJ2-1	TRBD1	AISAPDRDSNEQF
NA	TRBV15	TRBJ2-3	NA	ATSSMSSDTQY
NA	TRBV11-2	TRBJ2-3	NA	ATSSDTQY
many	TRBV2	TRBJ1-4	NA	ASRRTDPNEKLF
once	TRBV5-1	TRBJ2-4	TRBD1	ASSLIQGAKNIQY
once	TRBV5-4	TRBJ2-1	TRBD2	ASSFDSGRSNEQF
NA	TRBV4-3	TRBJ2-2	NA	ASSQERNSDTNTGELF
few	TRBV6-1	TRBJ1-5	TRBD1	ASGRDSGGNQPQH
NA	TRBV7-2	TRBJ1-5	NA	ASSYESNSNQPQH
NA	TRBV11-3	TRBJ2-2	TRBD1	ASSPGTGVLNTGELF
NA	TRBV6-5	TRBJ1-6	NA	ASRGEIDNSPLH
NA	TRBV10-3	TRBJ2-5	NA	AISSTGQETQY
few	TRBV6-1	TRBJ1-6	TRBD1	ASSPGTASNSPLH
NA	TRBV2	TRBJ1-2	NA	ASSAASYGYT
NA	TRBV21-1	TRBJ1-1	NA	ASSKGMSSSEAF
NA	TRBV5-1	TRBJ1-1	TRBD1	ASSFKQGSGEAF
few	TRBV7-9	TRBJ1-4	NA	ASEGTNEKLF
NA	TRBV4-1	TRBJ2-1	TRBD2	ASSQDQRGGTSYNEQF